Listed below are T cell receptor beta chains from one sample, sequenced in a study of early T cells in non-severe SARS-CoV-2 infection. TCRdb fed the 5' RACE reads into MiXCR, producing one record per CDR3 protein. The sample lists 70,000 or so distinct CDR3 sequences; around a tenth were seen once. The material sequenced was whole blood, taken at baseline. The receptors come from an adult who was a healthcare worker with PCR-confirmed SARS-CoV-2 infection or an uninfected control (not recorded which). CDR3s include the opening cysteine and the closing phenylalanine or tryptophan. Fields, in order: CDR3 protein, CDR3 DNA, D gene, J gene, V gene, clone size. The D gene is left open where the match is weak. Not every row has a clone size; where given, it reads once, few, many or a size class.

CDR3: CASSLTSGEGGELFF
DNA: TGTGCCAGCAGCTTAACCAGCGGGGAGGGCGGGGAGCTGTTTTTT
D: TRBD2
J: TRBJ2-2
V: TRBV7-3
size: few

CDR3: CASSLEVGPSRPQFF
DNA: TGTGCCAGCAGTTTAGAGGTTGGGCCCTCGAGGCCCCAGTTCTTC
D: NA
J: TRBJ2-1
V: TRBV12-3/TRBV12-4
size: few

CDR3: CASGGQGRRNTQYF
DNA: TGTGCCAGCGGGGGACAGGGCCGGCGAAATACGCAGTATTTT
D: TRBD1
J: TRBJ2-3
V: TRBV11-2
size: few

CDR3: CSARGAGPSGEQYF
DNA: TGCAGTGCTAGAGGTGCCGGCCCTTCGGGGGAGCAGTACTTC
D: NA
J: TRBJ2-7
V: TRBV20-1
size: many

CDR3: CASSQEDLDYGYTF
DNA: TGCGCCAGCAGCCAAGAGGACCTGGACTATGGCTACACCTTC
D: NA
J: TRBJ1-2
V: TRBV4-1
size: many

CDR3: CASSREDRGVGTGELFF
DNA: TGCGCCAGCAGCCGAGAAGACAGGGGAGTCGGCACCGGGGAGCTGTTTTTT
D: TRBD1
J: TRBJ2-2
V: TRBV4-1
size: many

CDR3: CASSRGVNTGELFF
DNA: TGTGCCAGCTCAAGGGGCGTTAACACCGGGGAGCTGTTTTTT
D: NA
J: TRBJ2-2
V: TRBV18
size: NA

CDR3: CSASAGTGSTEAFF
DNA: TGCAGTGCTAGCGCCGGGACAGGGAGTACTGAAGCTTTCTTT
D: TRBD1
J: TRBJ1-1
V: TRBV20-1
size: many

CDR3: CAISEPARAPTGELFF
DNA: TGTGCCATCAGTGAACCAGCCCGGGCTCCCACCGGGGAGCTGTTTTTT
D: NA
J: TRBJ2-2
V: TRBV10-3
size: NA

CDR3: CASSYRSYGEAFF
DNA: TGTGCCAGCAGTTACAGGTCGTATGGTGAAGCTTTCTTT
D: NA
J: TRBJ1-1
V: TRBV6-5
size: NA

CDR3: CASSYSIKSIRGISYNEQFF
DNA: TGTGCCAGCAGTTACTCGATTAAGTCAATTCGGGGGATATCCTACAATGAGCAGTTCTTC
D: NA
J: TRBJ2-1
V: TRBV6-2/TRBV6-3
size: NA

CDR3: CASSLTGRGDGYTF
DNA: TGCGCCAGCAGCCTGACAGGGAGGGGAGATGGCTACACCTTC
D: TRBD1
J: TRBJ1-2
V: TRBV5-1
size: few

CDR3: CASSMLPGDTQYF
DNA: TGTGCCAGTAGTATGCTCCCCGGAGATACGCAGTATTTT
D: NA
J: TRBJ2-3
V: TRBV19
size: many

CDR3: CASRFQTDTQYF
DNA: TGTGCCAGCAGGTTCCAAACAGATACGCAGTATTTT
D: NA
J: TRBJ2-3
V: TRBV12-3/TRBV12-4
size: many

CDR3: CASSLYVGGDNEQFF
DNA: TGTGCCAGCAGCCTCTATGTTGGGGGTGACAATGAGCAGTTCTTC
D: NA
J: TRBJ2-1
V: TRBV7-6
size: few

CDR3: CASSFEYGALNTEAFF
DNA: TGTGCCAGCAGCTTCGAATACGGGGCCCTAAACACTGAAGCTTTCTTT
D: NA
J: TRBJ1-1
V: TRBV11-2
size: NA

CDR3: CASSQRLNTGELFF
DNA: TGTGCCAGCAGCCAACGATTGAACACCGGGGAGCTGTTTTTT
D: NA
J: TRBJ2-2
V: TRBV4-2
size: many

CDR3: CASSPYGTANNQPQHF
DNA: TGTGCCAGCTCACCCTACGGGACAGCAAACAATCAGCCCCAGCATTTT
D: TRBD1
J: TRBJ1-5
V: TRBV18
size: NA

CDR3: CASSTGTGGSPLHF
DNA: TGTGCCAGCAGCACCGGGACAGGGGGTTCACCCCTCCACTTT
D: TRBD1
J: TRBJ1-6
V: TRBV7-3
size: few

CDR3: CGVESEAGGTIYF
DNA: TGCGGCGTTGAGAGTGAAGCGGGAGGCACCATATATTTT
D: NA
J: TRBJ1-3
V: TRBV29-1
size: NA

CDR3: CASSLPLGGNTEAFF
DNA: TGTGCCAGCAGCCTTCCCCTCGGAGGAAACACTGAAGCTTTCTTT
D: NA
J: TRBJ1-1
V: TRBV11-2
size: many

CDR3: CASQREGGSNQPQHF
DNA: TGTGCCAGCCAGCGGGAGGGTGGCAGCAATCAGCCCCAGCATTTT
D: NA
J: TRBJ1-5
V: TRBV6-6
size: NA

CDR3: CASSPDRGRLESPLHF
DNA: TGTGCCAGCAGCCCCGACAGGGGAAGGTTGGAATCACCCCTCCACTTT
D: TRBD1
J: TRBJ1-6
V: TRBV5-6
size: NA

CDR3: CAISESSLAGGKDTQYF
DNA: TGTGCCATCAGTGAGTCGAGTCTAGCGGGGGGCAAGGATACGCAGTATTTT
D: TRBD2
J: TRBJ2-3
V: TRBV10-3
size: NA

CDR3: CASSFQGVTEAFF
DNA: TGTGCCAGCAGCTTTCAAGGTGTCACTGAAGCTTTCTTT
D: NA
J: TRBJ1-1
V: TRBV11-1
size: NA

CDR3: CASSSFWEQYF
DNA: TGTGCCAGCAGTTCCTTTTGGGAGCAGTACTTC
D: NA
J: TRBJ2-7
V: TRBV12-3/TRBV12-4
size: NA

CDR3: CASRPAGGLREQYF
DNA: TGTGCCAGCAGGCCCGCGGGAGGCCTACGGGAGCAGTACTTC
D: TRBD2
J: TRBJ2-7
V: TRBV27
size: few

CDR3: CASSLFIGYTEAFF
DNA: TGTGCCAGCAGCTTGTTTATCGGCTACACTGAAGCTTTCTTT
D: NA
J: TRBJ1-1
V: TRBV5-5
size: NA

CDR3: CASSSSGGIEQYF
DNA: TGTGCCAGCAGTTCAAGCGGGGGGATCGAGCAGTACTTC
D: TRBD2
J: TRBJ2-7
V: TRBV12-3/TRBV12-4
size: many

CDR3: CSAREEYQPQHF
DNA: TGCAGTGCTAGGGAGGAGTATCAGCCCCAGCATTTT
D: NA
J: TRBJ1-5
V: TRBV20-1
size: NA

CDR3: CASSVDAGNYNEQFF
DNA: TGTGCCAGCAGCGTAGATGCGGGCAATTACAATGAGCAGTTCTTC
D: NA
J: TRBJ2-1
V: TRBV9
size: few

CDR3: CACEQGDVEAFF
DNA: TGTGCCTGCGAACAGGGAGACGTTGAAGCTTTCTTT
D: NA
J: TRBJ1-1
V: TRBV30
size: NA

CDR3: CASSILAGSEQFF
DNA: TGTGCCAGTAGTATTCTAGCGGGGTCAGAGCAGTTCTTC
D: TRBD2
J: TRBJ2-1
V: TRBV19
size: few

CDR3: CASKASGGAREQYF
DNA: TGTGCCAGCAAGGCCAGCGGGGGGGCAAGAGAGCAGTACTTC
D: TRBD2
J: TRBJ2-7
V: TRBV6-1
size: many

CDR3: CASRVAGGTDTQYF
DNA: TGTGCCAGCAGGGTAGCGGGGGGCACAGATACGCAGTATTTT
D: TRBD2
J: TRBJ2-3
V: TRBV12-3/TRBV12-4
size: NA

CDR3: CASSSLFQETQYF
DNA: TGTGCCAGCAGCTCCCTATTTCAGGAGACCCAGTACTTC
D: NA
J: TRBJ2-5
V: TRBV5-5
size: few

CDR3: CSVVGTGDLLTDTQYF
DNA: TGCAGCGTTGTCGGGACAGGAGACTTACTTACAGATACGCAGTATTTT
D: TRBD1
J: TRBJ2-3
V: TRBV29-1
size: few

CDR3: CASRGQGSSGELFF
DNA: TGTGCCAGCAGGGGACAGGGGTCTTCCGGGGAGCTGTTTTTT
D: TRBD1
J: TRBJ2-2
V: TRBV6-1
size: few

CDR3: CASSFDSLNEKLFF
DNA: TGTGCCAGCAGCTTTGACAGTCTTAATGAAAAACTGTTTTTT
D: NA
J: TRBJ1-4
V: TRBV11-3
size: NA

CDR3: CASGTRQGEVIYEQYF
DNA: TGTGCTAGTGGTACGCGACAGGGAGAAGTAATTTACGAGCAGTACTTC
D: TRBD1
J: TRBJ2-7
V: TRBV12-5
size: few

CDR3: CASTTRGPNYGYTF
DNA: TGTGCCAGCACTACGCGGGGGCCGAACTATGGCTACACCTTC
D: NA
J: TRBJ1-2
V: TRBV6-6
size: NA

CDR3: CSVETGPSYEQYF
DNA: TGCAGCGTTGAGACAGGACCTTCCTACGAGCAGTACTTC
D: NA
J: TRBJ2-7
V: TRBV29-1
size: NA

CDR3: CASSEGFHEQYF
DNA: TGCGCCAGTAGCGAGGGGTTCCACGAGCAGTACTTC
D: NA
J: TRBJ2-7
V: TRBV5-1
size: many

CDR3: CASSQVRANTGELFF
DNA: TGTGCCAGCAGCCAAGTACGGGCGAACACCGGGGAGCTGTTTTTT
D: NA
J: TRBJ2-2
V: TRBV3-1
size: few

CDR3: CASSSGQGGGYGYTF
DNA: TGTGCCAGCAGTTCCGGACAGGGAGGGGGCTATGGCTACACCTTC
D: TRBD1
J: TRBJ1-2
V: TRBV12-3/TRBV12-4
size: NA

CDR3: CASSFSSGTYYEQYF
DNA: TGTGCCAGCAGCTTCTCCTCCGGGACGTATTACGAGCAGTACTTC
D: NA
J: TRBJ2-7
V: TRBV11-3
size: many

CDR3: CASRRDSTEAFF
DNA: TGTGCCAGCCGCCGGGACAGCACTGAAGCTTTCTTT
D: TRBD1
J: TRBJ1-1
V: TRBV7-9
size: many

CDR3: CASSLRGGDPGELFF
DNA: TGTGCCAGCAGTCTCAGGGGTGGGGATCCCGGGGAGCTGTTTTTT
D: NA
J: TRBJ2-2
V: TRBV2
size: NA

CDR3: CSAGTGFTDTQYF
DNA: TGCAGTGCCGGAACGGGCTTCACAGATACGCAGTATTTT
D: NA
J: TRBJ2-3
V: TRBV20-1
size: many

CDR3: CASSLGSGELFF
DNA: TGTGCCAGCAGCTTAGGTTCCGGGGAGCTGTTTTTT
D: NA
J: TRBJ2-2
V: TRBV7-9
size: many

CDR3: CASSYRSGGTSGDEQFF
DNA: TGTGCCAGCAGTTACCGATCGGGGGGCACGAGCGGGGATGAGCAGTTCTTC
D: NA
J: TRBJ2-1
V: TRBV6-5
size: few

CDR3: CAISGQNEQFF
DNA: TGTGCCATCAGTGGACAGAATGAGCAGTTCTTC
D: NA
J: TRBJ2-1
V: TRBV10-3
size: few

CDR3: CASSPGTLNTGELFF
DNA: TGTGCCAGCAGCCCCGGGACACTGAACACCGGGGAGCTGTTTTTT
D: NA
J: TRBJ2-2
V: TRBV6-5
size: NA